In its sample, the clone carrying this T cell receptor beta chain was seen many times. The target antigen is unknown. This sample's TCRbeta library carried unique molecular identifier barcodes. MiXCR, run by TCRdb on the PCR reads, gives a single entry per CDR3 protein. The data contain roughly 670,000 distinct CDR3 sequences, around 14% of them seen just once; the ten biggest clones take up 0.65% to 0.9%. The CDR3 has 16 amino acids. V was pared by 6 bases and J by 8 bases, with 23 bases between. These data are taken from a study of T-cell reconstitution after alpha-beta-depleted transplantation in children. The study, taken as a whole, reports: The origin of high day-60 TCRbeta diversity in some patients lay in surviving recipient T cells and thymic progenitors. Several hundred expanded graft clones reportedly supplied alpha-beta T cells about two months after transplant. Hyperexpanded clones declined; after one year, newly produced T cells mostly supplied diversity.

V is TRBV12-3 or TRBV12-4 and J is TRBJ2-1, with TRBD1 as a possible D gene (5 bases). The receptor was derived from a girl aged 2 to 10 with congenital amegakaryocytic thrombocytopenia, due to receive a stem cell transplant. The sequencing here drew on PBMCs, taken before TCRalphabeta/CD19-depleted stem cell transplant. CDR3 amino acids: CASRRRGILVRDEQFF. The CDR3 coding sequence is TGTGCCAGCAGACGCCGAGGTATCTTAGTCAGGGATGAGCAGTTCTTC.